This T cell receptor (beta chain) is from a study of T cell repertoires in cytomegalovirus infection. Turning to the study itself: TCR beta signatures that were public indicated CMV infection and matching HLA type. General study points: Carriers of CMV plus the relevant HLA were identified by cumulative public TCR beta family frequency.

Germline lookup yields CDR1 MNHEY and CDR2 SMNVEV (reference sequence). The V segment lost 5 bases and the J segment 8 bases; nucleotides outside the gene matches: 17. The CDR3 extends over 18 amino acids. A note on this clonotype: The target antigen is unknown.

TCRdb re-analysed the reads in MiXCR, keeping a single row per CDR3 protein. This table has 680,000 or so distinct CDR3 sequences, 35% appearing once. The sample was PBMCs. The chain has TRBV27 and TRBJ2-1; 11 bases are shared with TRBD2. The TCR sequence derives from a human donor in good health (CMV status not recorded). Some clones in this sample may be carry-over from other donors' samples. The CDR3 here is CASSPLGGSGRALDEQFF. The CDR3 nucleotides are TGTGCCAGCAGTCCACTCGGTGGTAGCGGGAGGGCCTTGGATGAGCAGTTCTTC.